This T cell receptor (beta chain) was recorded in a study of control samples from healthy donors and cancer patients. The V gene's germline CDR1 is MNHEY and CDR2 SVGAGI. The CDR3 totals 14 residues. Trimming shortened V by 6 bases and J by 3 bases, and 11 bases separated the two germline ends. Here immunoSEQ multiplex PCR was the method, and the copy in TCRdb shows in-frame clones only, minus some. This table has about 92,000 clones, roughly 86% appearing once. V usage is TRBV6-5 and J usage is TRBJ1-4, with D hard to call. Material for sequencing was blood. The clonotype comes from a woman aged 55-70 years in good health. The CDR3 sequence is CASSSDGANEKLFF. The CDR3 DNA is TGTGCCAGCAGCTCGGACGGAGCTAATGAAAAACTGTTTTTT.